These T cell receptor beta chains were read from a single sample in a study of identical twins. TCRdb reprocessed the 5' RACE reads with MiXCR, giving one entry per CDR3 protein. The data contain hundreds of thousands of distinct CDR3 sequences, roughly 6% of them singletons. The sample consisted of naive T cells sorted from blood. All receptors come from a man between 18 and 35 years old in good health. Both conserved end residues are part of each CDR3. The order of the fields is CDR3 protein, CDR3 DNA, clone size, J gene, V gene, D gene. A D gene is named only where the DNA matches it firmly. Only part of the rows carry a size: once, few, many, or a class if the clone is expanded.

CASRKAGTGFSGANVLTF | TGTGCCAGCAGGAAGGCCGGGACAGGATTCTCTGGGGCCAACGTCCTGACTTTC | few | TRBJ2-6 | TRBV11-1 | TRBD1
CASRVAGGPETQYF | TGTGCCAGCAGGGTAGCGGGAGGGCCAGAGACCCAGTACTTC | many | TRBJ2-5 | TRBV27 | TRBD2
CASSLKFEQFF | TGTGCCAGCAGTTTAAAGTTTGAGCAGTTCTTC | NA | TRBJ2-1 | TRBV12-3/TRBV12-4 | NA
CASSLGSGRKDTQYF | TGCGCCAGCAGCTTGGGTAGCGGGAGAAAAGATACGCAGTATTTT | NA | TRBJ2-3 | TRBV5-1 | TRBD2
CASSLAIGYTEAFF | TGCGCCAGCAGCTTGGCTATCGGGTACACTGAAGCTTTCTTT | NA | TRBJ1-1 | TRBV5-1 | NA
CASSLGTSDEQYF | TGTGCCAGCAGCTTAGGGACAAGCGACGAGCAGTACTTC | NA | TRBJ2-7 | TRBV7-3 | NA
CATSLARGELFF | TGTGCCACCAGTCTAGCTCGCGGGGAGCTGTTTTTT | NA | TRBJ2-2 | TRBV6-1 | NA
CSATSGVAHTGELFF | TGCAGCGCCACCTCCGGAGTGGCTCACACCGGGGAGCTGTTTTTT | many | TRBJ2-2 | TRBV29-1 | NA
CASNNKRTPSYEQYF | TGTGCCAGCAACAATAAAAGGACTCCCTCCTACGAGCAGTACTTC | many | TRBJ2-7 | TRBV6-1 | NA
CASSSGLAGFTDTQYF | TGTGCCAGCAGCTCCGGACTAGCGGGGTTCACAGATACGCAGTATTTT | few | TRBJ2-3 | TRBV7-9 | TRBD2
CASSSGTSAPNNEQFF | TGCGCCAGCAGCTCCGGGACTAGCGCGCCTAACAATGAGCAGTTCTTC | many | TRBJ2-1 | TRBV5-1 | TRBD2
CASSQYSTQTSSYNEQFF | TGTGCCAGCAGCCAATACTCTACCCAGACGAGCTCCTACAATGAGCAGTTCTTC | NA | TRBJ2-1 | TRBV4-2 | NA
CASSVVAGQAYF | TGTGCCAGCAGTGTCGTAGCGGGACAGGCCTATTTT | many | TRBJ1-4 | TRBV2 | TRBD1
CASSLGGGTSPYNEQFF | TGTGCCAGCAGCTTAGGAGGGGGGACTAGTCCGTACAATGAGCAGTTCTTC | few | TRBJ2-1 | TRBV7-2 | TRBD2
CASSLTPSINEQFF | TGTGCCAGCAGCTTAACGCCTTCTATAAATGAGCAGTTCTTC | many | TRBJ2-1 | TRBV7-3 | NA
CASSSGLYEETQYF | TGTGCCAGCAGCTCGGGACTCTATGAGGAGACCCAGTACTTC | many | TRBJ2-5 | TRBV7-9 | NA
CASSPTGGPYNEQFF | TGTGCCAGCAGCCCGACAGGGGGACCGTACAATGAGCAGTTCTTC | many | TRBJ2-1 | TRBV7-9 | TRBD1
CASSPSGGVGELFF | TGTGCCAGCAGCCCCTCAGGGGGGGTCGGGGAGCTGTTTTTT | NA | TRBJ2-2 | TRBV11-3 | NA
CASSASRETQYF | TGTGCCAGCAGTGCCAGCAGGGAGACCCAGTACTTC | many | TRBJ2-5 | TRBV12-3/TRBV12-4 | NA
CASTSGTLTEAFF | TGTGCCAGCACCTCGGGCACCCTCACTGAAGCTTTCTTT | few | TRBJ1-1 | TRBV12-3/TRBV12-4 | NA
CASSYSNGQTSEQYF | TGTGCCAGCAGTTACTCGAACGGGCAGACCTCCGAGCAGTACTTC | few | TRBJ2-7 | TRBV6-5 | NA
CSVEGSPSSYNEQFF | TGCAGCGTTGAGGGCAGCCCCAGCTCCTACAATGAGCAGTTCTTC | many | TRBJ2-1 | TRBV29-1 | NA
CASSLNQGAVGETQYF | TGTGCCAGCAGCTTGAATCAGGGGGCGGTCGGAGAGACCCAGTACTTC | few | TRBJ2-5 | TRBV7-2 | TRBD1
CASSGTSGRSGELFF | TGTGCCAGCAGTGGGACTAGCGGGAGATCCGGGGAGCTGTTTTTT | many | TRBJ2-2 | TRBV12-3/TRBV12-4 | TRBD2
CSVTGGPSETQYF | TGCAGCGTTACGGGAGGGCCTTCGGAGACCCAGTACTTC | many | TRBJ2-5 | TRBV29-1 | TRBD2
CSAEGRSSYNEQFF | TGCAGTGCCGAAGGTCGGAGCTCCTACAATGAGCAGTTCTTC | NA | TRBJ2-1 | TRBV20-1 | NA